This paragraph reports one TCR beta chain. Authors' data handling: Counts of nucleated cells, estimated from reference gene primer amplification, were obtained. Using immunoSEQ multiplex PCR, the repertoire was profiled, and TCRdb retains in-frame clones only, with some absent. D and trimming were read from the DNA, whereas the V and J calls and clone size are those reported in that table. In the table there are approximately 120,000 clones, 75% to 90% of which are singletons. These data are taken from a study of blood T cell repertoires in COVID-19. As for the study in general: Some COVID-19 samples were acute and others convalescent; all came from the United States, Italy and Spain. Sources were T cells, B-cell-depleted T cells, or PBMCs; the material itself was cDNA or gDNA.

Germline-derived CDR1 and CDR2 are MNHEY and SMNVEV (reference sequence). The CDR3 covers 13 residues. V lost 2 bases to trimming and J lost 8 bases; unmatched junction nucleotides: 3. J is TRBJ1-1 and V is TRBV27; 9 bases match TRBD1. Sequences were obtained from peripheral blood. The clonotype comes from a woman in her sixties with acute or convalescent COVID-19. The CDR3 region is CASSLGDRGEAFF. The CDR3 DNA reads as TGTGCCAGCAGTTTAGGAGACAGGGGGGAAGCTTTCTTT.